This T cell receptor beta chain was retrieved from a study of blood T cell repertoires in COVID-19. Per the study methods: Amplified reference gene primers provided the basis for estimating nucleated cell counts. Method: immunoSEQ multiplex PCR; TCRdb's copy keeps in-frame clones and lacks some. For V, J and clone size, that table is used; D and trimming come from the DNA. Seen here are over 130,000 clones, 76% observed once, and the top ten hold more than 3.5%. Looked up from germline, CDR1 is LGHNT and CDR2 is FRNRAP. The ends were cut back, 0 bases at V and 1 base at J, with 9 bases in the middle. This CDR3 has 15 amino acids.

Source material: peripheral blood. This TCR was sampled from an elderly woman with active or convalescent COVID-19. The V and J genes are TRBV12-5 and TRBJ1-1, with D unclear. The CDR3, as DNA: TGTGCTAGTGGTTTGGTACTAGGGAGGAACACTGAAGCTTTCTTT. It codes for CASGLVLGRNTEAFF.